These 21 T cell receptor beta chains share one sample of origin, sequenced in a study of blood T cell repertoires in COVID-19 (dated by TCRdb to 2020 to 2022). To prepare the library, the immunoSEQ multiplex PCR assay was applied. TCRdb re-hosts the immuneACCESS table, in-frame sequences only. Its copies lack some clones; in the studies checked, an unresolved V gene accounts for under half of them, and the cause for the rest is not known. This sample is represented by roughly 350,000 clones; around 85% of them were singletons. The ten most abundant clones make up 3.5% to 4% of the sample. The specimen sequenced was peripheral blood. These receptors were collected from a woman aged 18 to 35 with acute or convalescent COVID-19.

The chain uses TRBV19 and TRBJ1-1, with TRBD1 as a possible D gene (6 bases). The CDR3 totals 13 residues. Between the trimmed V and J ends, which lost 10 bases and 5 bases, there was a span of 17 bases. Germline V gene lookup returns CDR1 LNHDA and CDR2 SQIVND (reference sequence). CDR3 region: CATTGTPRTEAFF. The CDR3 bases are TGTGCCACAACAGGGACCCCGAGGACTGAAGCTTTCTTT.

The count of this clone is one. The V and J genes are TRBV5-4 and TRBJ1-2; D is uncertain. This CDR3 has 13 residues. Trimming removed 3 bases at V and 3 bases at J, with 9 bases between. Looked up from germline, CDR1 is SGHNT and CDR2 is YYREEE (reference sequence). The CDR3 sequence is CASSSNRDYGYTF. The CDR3 DNA reads TGTGCCAGCAGCTCCAACAGAGACTATGGCTACACCTTC.

The rearrangement joins TRBV5-1 to TRBJ1-6; TRBD1 agrees at 9 bases. Germline V gene data show CDR1 as SGHRS and CDR2 as YFSETQ. CDR3 size: 16 residues. V shed 4 bases and J 9 bases; nucleotides not matched to a gene: 11. Here the CDR3 DNA reads TGCGCCAGCAGCAACGGGGCTGGACAGGGGAGTTCACCCCTCCACTTT. Translated, it gives CASSNGAGQGSSPLHF.

The chain has TRBV5-1 and TRBJ1-2; 11 bases fit TRBD1. With 4 bases clipped from V and 5 bases from J, the junction kept 10 bases outside the gene matches. There are 16 residues in the CDR3. Germline V gene lookup returns CDR1 SGHRS and CDR2 YFSETQ. CDR3 DNA sequence: TGCGCCAGCAGCGAGATGGACAGGGGGCCGAGGTATGGCTACACCTTC. This codes for CASSEMDRGPRYGYTF.

This chain uses TRBV5-1 with TRBJ1-2; 7 bases agree with TRBD1. The CDR3 spans 15 residues. Unmatched junction bases numbered 13, after V lost 4 bases and J lost 7 bases. Germline V lookup: CDR1 SGHRS, CDR2 YFSETQ. CDR3 in DNA: TGCGCCAGCAGCAAGTTGACCAGACAGGGTAGTGGCTACACCTTC. Amino acids: CASSKLTRQGSGYTF.

The chain links TRBV12-2 to TRBJ2-7; whether TRBD1, the table's D call, matches the DNA was not checked. TRBV12-2 is labeled a pseudogene. This CDR3 has 14 amino acids. The CDR3 region is CASRFHRDRAEQYF. The CDR3 region has the DNA TGTGCAAGTCGCTTCCATCGAGACAGGGCCGAGCAGTACTTC.

The genes are TRBV24-1 and TRBJ2-5, with a tentative D call TRBD2 (6 bases). Trimming stripped 9 bases from V and 10 bases from J, with 26 bases between. CDR3 length: 15 residues. Germline values: CDR1 KGHDR, CDR2 SFDVKD. CDR3 region: CATALSGDPTGDQYF. As DNA, the CDR3 is TGTGCCACCGCTCTTTCGGGAGACCCAACGGGTGACCAGTACTTC.

V is TRBV19 and J is TRBJ1-5; possibly TRBD1 for D (5 bases). There are 15 residues in the CDR3. Trimming removed 3 bases from V and 2 bases from J, with 11 bases in between. Germline CDR1 reads LNHDA; CDR2 reads SQIVND (reference sequence). DNA of the CDR3: TGTGCCAGTAGTATGGGGCCTTTCGGCAATCAGCCCCAGCATTTT. Amino acid sequence: CASSMGPFGNQPQHF.

The chain recombines TRBV3-1 (or the pseudogene TRBV3-2) with TRBJ2-2; 8 bases map to TRBD2. There are 13 residues in the CDR3. In germline, CDR1 is LGHDT, CDR2 YNNKEL (reference sequence). The J segment lost 6 bases and the V segment lost 7 bases, leaving 4 bases of the junction unmatched. This chain's CDR3 is CASKSLAAGELFF. DNA of the CDR3: TGTGCCAGCAAATCACTAGCGGCCGGGGAGCTGTTTTTT.

This clone was counted once. J is TRBJ2-5 and V is TRBV5-6; possible D gene TRBD2, 6 bases. CDR1 SGHDT and CDR2 YYEEEE come from the germline V gene. V gave up 2 bases and J gave up 0 bases, with 14 bases separating them. The CDR3 is 16 residues long. The CDR3 loop reads CASSLVAALYQETQYF. CDR3 nucleotide sequence: TGTGCCAGCAGCTTAGTAGCGGCCCTGTACCAAGAGACCCAGTACTTC.

The rearrangement uses TRBV19 and TRBJ1-6, with no clear D. Germline V gene data show CDR1 as LNHDA and CDR2 as SQIVND (reference sequence). The CDR3 has 15 residues. The V end was cut by 0 bases, the J end by 3 bases, with 6 bases between. The CDR3 here is CASSIDSVYNSPLHF. CDR3 nucleotide sequence: TGTGCCAGTAGTATAGATTCAGTCTATAATTCACCCCTCCACTTT.

The sample holds a few counts of this clone. The chain uses TRBV11-3 and TRBJ2-6, with a possible D match to TRBD1 (6 bases). The germline CDR1 and CDR2 sequences are SGHNT and YENEEA. Trimming removed 0 bases at V and 3 bases at J, with 12 bases between. There are 17 residues in the CDR3. The DNA for the CDR3 is TGTGCCAGCAGCTTAGATATAGGGGGACGTGGGGCCAACGTCCTGACTTTC. This codes for CASSLDIGGRGANVLTF.

This chain connects TRBV5-1 to TRBJ1-4; D gene uncertain. The ends were cut back, 0 bases at V and 2 bases at J, with 8 bases in the middle. Germline values: CDR1 SGHRS, CDR2 YFSETQ. This CDR3 has 15 amino acids. CDR3 sequence (DNA): TGCGCCAGCAGCTTGGTTAGTTTTACTAATGAAAAACTGTTTTTT. Protein sequence: CASSLVSFTNEKLFF.

The V gene is TRBV12-3 or TRBV12-4, the J gene TRBJ1-2, with D possibly TRBD1 on 5 matching bases. The CDR3 is 12 residues long. The V gene lost 7 bases and the J gene lost 5 bases, with 11 bases spanning the gap. The CDR3 loop is CASTMGLYGYTF. Here the CDR3 DNA reads TGTGCCAGCACGATGGGACTGTATGGCTACACCTTC.

The rearrangement joins TRBV19 to TRBJ2-7, with 8 bases identical to TRBD2. J gave up 1 base and V 3 bases, and 11 bases lay outside the gene matches. CDR3 length equals 17 residues. CDR1 is LNHDA, CDR2 SQIVND, per germline (reference sequence). The CDR3 is CASSIKGPREVSYEQYF. The CDR3 DNA reads TGTGCCAGTAGTATCAAAGGGCCGCGGGAGGTTTCCTACGAGCAGTACTTC.

This chain joins TRBV11-2 and TRBJ2-1; D gene uncertain. From germline, CDR1 is SGHAT and CDR2 FQNNGV. The CDR3 is 16 amino acids. The germline V and J ends were trimmed by 2 bases and 1 base, with 12 bases remaining between them. CDR3 loop: CASSLSIATSYNEQFF. Written as DNA, the CDR3 is TGTGCCAGCAGCTTAAGTATAGCCACTTCCTACAATGAGCAGTTCTTC.

A single count supports this clone. The rearrangement joins TRBV5-8 to TRBJ1-2; no firm D call. Germline V lookup: CDR1 SGHTS, CDR2 YDEGEE. The CDR3 covers 13 residues. V was pared by 0 bases and J by 1 base, with 4 bases between. CDR3 region: CASSLGLNYGYTF. The CDR3 DNA sequence: TGTGCCAGCAGCTTGGGTCTTAACTATGGCTACACCTTC.

The chain's CDR3 is CASRLDTTEAFF. CDR3 nucleotide sequence: TGTGCCAGCAGGTTGGACACCACTGAAGCTTTCTTT. The V gene is TRBV6-5, the J gene TRBJ1-1; D may be TRBD1 (5 bases). V was shortened by 6 bases and J by 4 bases, with 9 bases between the two germline ends. Germline V gene lookup returns CDR1 MNHEY and CDR2 SVGAGI. CDR3 length equals 12 residues.

V gene TRBV23-1 combines with J gene TRBJ1-4; the D is unclear. TRBV23-1 is placed among ORFs of uncertain function. Trimming took off 4 bases at V and 8 bases at J, with 20 bases between the two ends. This CDR3 comprises 16 residues. CDR3 DNA sequence: TGCGCCAGCAGTCTATTTCCTGAGGGAAGGATGGAAAAACTGTTTTTT. Translation: CASSLFPEGRMEKLFF.

V gene TRBV24-1 combines with J gene TRBJ1-6, with D uncertain. This CDR3 has 14 residues. Trimming shortened V by 0 bases and J by 9 bases, and 8 bases separated the two germline ends. CDR1 and CDR2 (germline): KGHDR, SFDVKD. Here the CDR3 reads CATSDLTGSSPLHF. For the CDR3, the DNA is TGTGCCACCAGTGATTTGACGGGTAGTTCACCCCTCCACTTT.

This clone was found a few times. This chain uses TRBV2 with TRBJ1-6; D is ambiguous. The CDR3 sequence is 13 residues long. Germline loops: CDR1 SNHLY, CDR2 FYNNEI. The V end lost 7 bases, the J end lost 5 bases, and 9 bases lay between the germline ends. In nucleotides, the CDR3 is TGTGCCAGCACCACTCCGAATAATTCACCCCTCCACTTT. This codes for CASTTPNNSPLHF.